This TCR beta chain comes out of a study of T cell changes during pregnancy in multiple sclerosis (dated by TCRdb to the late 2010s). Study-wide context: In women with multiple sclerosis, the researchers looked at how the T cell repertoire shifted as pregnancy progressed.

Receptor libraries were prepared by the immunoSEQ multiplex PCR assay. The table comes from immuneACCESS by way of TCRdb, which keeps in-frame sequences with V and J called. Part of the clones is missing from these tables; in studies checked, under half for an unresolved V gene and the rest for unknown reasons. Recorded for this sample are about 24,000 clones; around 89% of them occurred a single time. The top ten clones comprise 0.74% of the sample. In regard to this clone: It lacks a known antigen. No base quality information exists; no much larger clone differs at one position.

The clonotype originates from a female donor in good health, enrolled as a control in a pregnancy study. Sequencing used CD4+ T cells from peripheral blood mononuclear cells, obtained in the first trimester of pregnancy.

DNA sequence: TGTGCCATCAGTGGGGGACAGGGACTGGAGACCCAGTACTTC. Translated, it reads CAISGGQGLETQYF. The receptor chain draws on TRBV10-3 and TRBJ2-5, and TRBD1 aligns with 9 junction nucleotides. V is pruned by 4 bases and J by 5 bases, leaving 5 bases of the junction without a gene match. The CDR3 starts with the cysteine, ends with the phenylalanine, and has 14 residues. The kept DNA is CDR3 alone, 42 bases in frame from the first base. Sequences ENHRY (CDR1) and SYGVKD (CDR2) are obtained from the germline V gene.